Shown below are 24 T cell receptor beta chains from a single sample sequenced in a study of regulatory T cells in long-lasting Graves disease. Building the TCR beta libraries relied on iRepertoire HTBI primers, and CDR3 regions underwent Arm-PCR. TCRdb re-called the multiplex PCR reads through MiXCR, storing one row per CDR3 protein. The repertoire includes around 460,000 distinct CDR3 sequences, 14% of them detected once, and approximately 15% sits in the top ten. Time point meaning: newly diagnosed GD, antithyroid drugs for less than 3 months. Scientists built the TCR library using RNA that was extracted from PBMCs. The sample also formed part of further work on T cells in Graves' hyperthyroidism and ophthalmopathy.

The source material was peripheral blood mononuclear cells (PBMCs), sampled at new diagnosis, from a patient treated with antithyroid drugs. All receptors come from a woman aged 45-65 years with Graves disease.

This clonotype showed up many times. The J gene is TRBJ2-1, the V gene TRBV6-1; no clear D. V lost 0 bases, J lost 3 bases, and 9 bases lay in between. The CDR3 is 15 amino acids. CDR1 and CDR2 (germline): MNHNS, SASEGT. The CDR3 reads CASSEAGNRYNEQFF. In DNA, the CDR3 is TGTGCCAGCAGTGAAGCAGGGAACCGCTACAATGAGCAGTTCTTC.

The chain joins TRBV11-2 to TRBJ2-1; D gene uncertain. The CDR3 contains 18 residues. Germline V lookup: CDR1 SGHAT, CDR2 FQNNGV. The germline V and J ends were trimmed by 1 base and 0 bases, with 16 bases remaining between them. In DNA form, the CDR3 reads TGTGCCAGCAGCTTAGGCAGTATGGGCTGGAGCTCCTACAATGAGCAGTTCTTC. Translated: CASSLGSMGWSSYNEQFF.

This clonotype was recorded a few times. The chain carries TRBV24-1 and TRBJ2-1; D gene uncertain. The CDR3 runs 14 residues. CDR1 is KGHDR, CDR2 SFDVKD, per germline. Between the trimmed V and J ends, which lost 4 bases and 0 bases, there was a span of 6 bases. CDR3 residues: CATSETASYNEQFF. The CDR3 DNA is TGTGCCACCAGTGAAACGGCCTCCTACAATGAGCAGTTCTTC.

The chain employs TRBV19 and TRBJ2-1, with D maybe TRBD2 (7 bases). Trimming took off 0 bases at V and 4 bases at J, with 10 bases between the two ends. Germline V gives CDR1 LNHDA, CDR2 SQIVND (reference sequence). The CDR3 runs 15 residues. CDR3 sequence reads: CASSIDRGGYNEQFF. The CDR3 coding sequence is TGTGCCAGTAGTATAGATAGGGGGGGTTACAATGAGCAGTTCTTC.

The genes are TRBV6-1 and TRBJ1-2; TRBD1 matches at 8 bases. The CDR3 contains 13 residues. Losses at the gene ends were 9 bases for V and 4 bases for J; bases not matched to a gene: 7. CDR1 MNHNS and CDR2 SASEGT come from the germline V gene. This CDR3 reads CASGQGLLYGYTF. For the CDR3, the DNA is TGTGCCAGTGGACAGGGACTACTCTATGGCTACACCTTC.

The rearrangement uses TRBV5-1 and TRBJ1-2; 11 nucleotides line up with TRBD1. The CDR3 covers 17 residues. Germline CDR1 is SGHRS and CDR2 is YFSETQ. After removal of 4 bases from V and 0 bases from J, the junction contained 8 bases not matched to a gene. The CDR3 spells CASSLGQGVKTNYGYTF. Here the CDR3 DNA reads TGCGCCAGCAGCCTGGGACAGGGGGTAAAAACTAACTATGGCTACACCTTC.

As to this clonotype: The conserved phenylalanine or tryptophan is not found at the CDR3 terminus, so this likely reflects a read error. This rearrangement joins TRBV10-3 to TRBJ1-5; no clear D. The germline V gene encodes CDR1 ENHRY and CDR2 SYGVKD. CDR3 size: 14 residues. Deletions cut 2 bases from V and 6 bases from J, with 11 bases between. The CDR3 region has the DNA TGTGCCATCAGTGAGAACGGGATAACTCAGCCCCAGCATCTT. This gives the protein CAISENGITQPQHL.

This clonotype was counted ten times or more. Written as DNA, the CDR3 is TGCGCCAGCAGCTTGGGGAGCCAAACTAGGGTGGACGGCTACACCTTC. Translation: CASSLGSQTRVDGYTF. The chain couples TRBV5-1 to TRBJ1-2; no reliable D call. The CDR3 contains 16 residues. Germline lookup yields CDR1 SGHRS and CDR2 YFSETQ. Deletions cut 0 bases from V and 8 bases from J, with 20 bases between.

This clonotype was seen at least ten times. The chain combines TRBV6-2 or TRBV6-3 with TRBJ2-7; 12 nucleotides match TRBD2. The CDR3 is 16 amino acids. J lost 3 bases, V lost 0 bases, and 3 bases had no gene match. CDR1 MNHEY and CDR2 SVGEGT come from the germline V gene. In DNA form, the CDR3 reads TGTGCCAGCAGTTACTCGACTAGCGGGAGAGGCTACGAGCAGTACTTC. Its translation is CASSYSTSGRGYEQYF.

There are many counts of this clonotype. The chain joins TRBV13 to TRBJ2-3, with 7 bases aligning to TRBD2. The V gene's germline CDR1 is PRHDT and CDR2 FYEKMQ (reference sequence). This CDR3 has 15 amino acids. The junction had 12 bases not matched to a gene; V was cut back by 5 bases and J by 7 bases. The CDR3 sequence: CASSPGRVGRNTQYF. As DNA, the CDR3 is TGTGCCAGCAGCCCGGGGAGGGTAGGTCGGAATACGCAGTATTTT.

A few counts support this clonotype. The CDR3 loop is CATSRDSRRNTEAFF. The CDR3 DNA reads TGTGCCACCAGCAGAGATTCGAGGAGGAACACTGAAGCTTTCTTT. The V and J genes are TRBV15 and TRBJ1-1; D ambiguous. V was shortened by 0 bases and J by 1 base, with 9 bases between the two germline ends. CDR3 length equals 15 residues. Germline V CDR1 and CDR2: LNHNV, YYDKDF (reference sequence).

CDR3 DNA sequence: TGTGCCAGCAGCAAGTCCGGGACTAGCTTTTACGAGCAGTACTTC. It translates to CASSKSGTSFYEQYF. This chain uses TRBV9 with TRBJ2-7, with 9 bases identical to TRBD2. The CDR3 runs 15 residues. V trimming: 4 bases; J trimming: 4 bases; junction bases outside the gene matches: 9. The germline V gene encodes CDR1 SGDLS and CDR2 YYNGEE.

This clonotype was observed many times. The chain has TRBV28 and TRBJ2-3; D is perhaps TRBD1 (6 bases). Germline V lookup: CDR1 MDHEN, CDR2 SYDVKM. The CDR3 runs to 14 residues. Trimming took 0 bases from V and 5 from J, leaving 9 bases between them. The CDR3 DNA reads as TGTGCCAGCAGTTTATGGGGGGCTGGAGATACGCAGTATTTT. This encodes CASSLWGAGDTQYF.

This clonotype came up many times. V is TRBV6-2 or TRBV6-3 and J is TRBJ2-4; the D gene is possibly TRBD2 (5 bases). This CDR3 spans 20 amino acids. V lost 5 bases and J lost 0, with 26 bases in between. CDR1 is MNHEY, CDR2 SVGEGT, per germline. The CDR3 nucleotides are TGTGCCAGCAGTGAAATAGGATGGGAGTCCCAAGGGCTAGCCAAAAACATTCAGTACTTC. Translated, it gives CASSEIGWESQGLAKNIQYF.

This clonotype was detected many times. Compared with germline, one end of the junction differs, possibly owing to a read error. This chain joins TRBV5-1 and TRBJ2-2, with a tentative D call TRBD1 (6 bases). From germline, CDR1 is SGHRS and CDR2 YFSETQ. The CDR3 runs to 14 residues. DNA for the CDR3: TGTGCCAGCAGCTCGACAGGAGACACCGGGGAGCTGTTTTTT. It encodes CASSSTGDTGELFF.

On this clonotype itself: A read error may explain this, as a much larger clone is one base away. This chain connects TRBV6-2 or TRBV6-3 to TRBJ1-5, with 10 positions matching TRBD1. The V and J ends lost 5 bases and 3 bases, in that order; junction bases with no gene match: 13. The CDR3 has 18 residues. Germline V lookup: CDR1 MNHEY, CDR2 SVGEGT. This CDR3 is CASSDLSGTGAFNQPQHF. In DNA form, the CDR3 reads TGTGCCAGCAGTGATCTCTCCGGGACAGGGGCCTTCAATCAGCCCCAGCATTTT.

This clonotype occurred a few times. The V and J genes are TRBV28 and TRBJ1-2, with D uncertain. Trimming pared 2 bases from V and 11 bases from J, leaving 12 bases between. There are 12 residues in the CDR3. CDR1 MDHEN and CDR2 SYDVKM come from the germline V gene. Written as DNA, the CDR3 is TGTGCCAGCAGTTTAGTCACCGAGGGATACACCTTC. This sequence encodes CASSLVTEGYTF.

This chain joins TRBV29-1 and TRBJ2-5; no clear D. V was clipped by 4 bases and J by 1 base, with 16 bases between them. The CDR3 is made up of 15 amino acids. Germline CDR1 is SQVTM and CDR2 is ANQGSEA. CDR3 sequence (DNA): TGCAGCGTTGTGTTAGGTAGCCGGGTCCAAGAGACCCAGTACTTC. This gives the protein CSVVLGSRVQETQYF.

This chain joins TRBV2 and TRBJ2-7, with 14 positions matching TRBD2. The CDR3 consists of 18 residues. The germline V gene encodes CDR1 SNHLY and CDR2 FYNNEI. J lost 4 bases, V lost 6 bases, and 14 bases had no gene match. CDR3 DNA sequence: TGTGCCAGCAGGGTGGGACTAGCGGGAGAGTACCTCGTGTACGAGCAGTACTTC. It encodes CASRVGLAGEYLVYEQYF.

The count of this clonotype is one. Given a much more abundant clone one base away, this may be a read error. The rearrangement links TRBV28 to TRBJ2-7, with D perhaps matching TRBD1 (6 bases). The germline CDR1 and CDR2 sequences are MDHEN and SYDVKM. The CDR3 loop spans 15 amino acids. CDR3 DNA: TGTGCCAGCAGCTCTCATGAGGGGGAATCCTACGGGCAGTACTTC. Protein product: CASSSHEGESYGQYF.

The CDR3 protein is CASSQERLGTSGRNTQYF. In nucleotides, the CDR3 is TGTGCCAGCAGCCAAGAGCGCTTAGGGACTAGCGGGAGGAATACGCAGTATTTT. This chain connects TRBV4-2 to TRBJ2-3, with 15 bases identical to TRBD2. Germline values: CDR1 LGHNA, CDR2 YNFKEQ. The CDR3 spans 18 residues. The V segment lost 0 bases and the J segment 7 bases; nucleotides outside the gene matches: 8.

This clonotype was recorded at least ten times. The rearrangement uses TRBV28 and TRBJ2-5; D is undetermined. CDR1 and CDR2 (germline): MDHEN, SYDVKM. This CDR3 is 15 amino acids long. The germline V and J ends were trimmed by 2 bases and 5 bases, with 15 bases remaining between them. The CDR3 loop reads CASSLPSGRGETQYF. CDR3 sequence (DNA): TGTGCCAGCAGTTTACCGTCTGGACGTGGGGAGACCCAGTACTTC. Full variable domain (rest looked up from reference TRBV28 and TRBJ2-5): DVKVTQSSRYLVKRTGEKVFLECVQDMDHENMFWYRQDPGLGLRLIYFSYDVKMKEKGDIPEGYSVSREKKERFSLILESASTNQTSMYLCASSLPSGRGETQYFGPGTRLLVL.

In this sample, this clonotype turned up many times. The genes are TRBV12-3 or TRBV12-4 and TRBJ2-5; 14 bases align to TRBD2. Trimming at V came to 5 bases and at J to 7 bases, leaving 18 bases not matched to a gene. This CDR3 is 19 amino acids long. The CDR3 protein is CASSKGPGLAGAGGVTQYF. The CDR3 DNA reads TGTGCCAGCAGTAAGGGGCCGGGACTAGCGGGAGCCGGAGGGGTGACCCAGTACTTC.

This clonotype was counted at least ten times. The chain's CDR3 is CSVGADQETQYF. Here the CDR3 DNA reads TGCAGCGTCGGGGCGGACCAAGAGACCCAGTACTTC. The rearrangement joins TRBV29-1 to TRBJ2-5; D may correspond to TRBD1 or TRBD2 (5 bases each). The germline CDR1 and CDR2 sequences are SQVTM and ANQGSEA. The ends were cut back, 6 bases at V and 0 bases at J, with 8 bases in the middle. This CDR3 is 12 amino acids long.